This T cell receptor (beta chain) appears in the sequencing data of a study of blood T cell repertoires in COVID-19. Study-level information: Sites in the United States, Italy and Spain provided acute and convalescent COVID-19 samples. PBMCs, B-cell-depleted T cells, or T cells were the source of the cDNA or gDNA that made up the material.

The CDR3 contains 12 residues. Between the trimmed V and J ends, which lost 6 bases and 9 bases, there was a span of 12 bases. The germline gives CDR1 SNHLY, CDR2 FYNNEI. Source study methods: For nucleated cells, counts were estimated from reference gene primer amplification. Using immunoSEQ multiplex PCR, the repertoire was profiled, and TCRdb retains in-frame clones only, with some absent. V, J and clone size were drawn from that table, and D and trimming were deduced from the DNA. The table has about 150,000 clones, 80% seen once; the top ten hold around 0.62%. The source of this sequence is a man aged 60-69 years with acute or convalescent COVID-19. V usage is TRBV2 and J usage is TRBJ1-5; weak D call: TRBD1 (6 bases). The sample was peripheral blood. The CDR3 DNA is TGTGCCAGCAGGGACAGCCTCGGGCCCCAGCATTTT. Residues: CASRDSLGPQHF.